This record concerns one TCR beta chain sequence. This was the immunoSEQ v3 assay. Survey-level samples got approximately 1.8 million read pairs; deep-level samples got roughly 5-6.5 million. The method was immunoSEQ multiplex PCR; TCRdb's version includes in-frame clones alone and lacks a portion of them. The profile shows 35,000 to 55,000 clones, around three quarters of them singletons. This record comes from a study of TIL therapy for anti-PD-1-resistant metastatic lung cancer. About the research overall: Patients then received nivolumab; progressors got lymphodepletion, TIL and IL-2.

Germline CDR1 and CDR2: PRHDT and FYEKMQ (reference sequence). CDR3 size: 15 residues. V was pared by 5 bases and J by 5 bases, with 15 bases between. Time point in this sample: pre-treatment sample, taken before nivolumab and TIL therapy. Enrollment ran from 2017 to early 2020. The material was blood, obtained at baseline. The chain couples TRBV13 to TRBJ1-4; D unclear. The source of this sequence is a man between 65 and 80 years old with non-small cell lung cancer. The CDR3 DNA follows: TGTGCCAGCAGCACGCGTGGACGGCTGAATGAAAAACTGTTTTTT. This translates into CASSTRGRLNEKLFF.